One T cell receptor beta chain is described in this entry. These data are taken from a study of OX40 agonist ivuxolimab in advanced cancers. Data came from immunoSEQ multiplex PCR; TCRdb stores just in-frame clones and leaves some out. This table has under 15,000 clones, 84% appearing once. The CDR3 is 14 residues long. Germline V CDR1 and CDR2: SGHTA, FQGNSA. V gave up 4 bases and J gave up 3 bases, with 13 bases separating them. The TCR sequence derives from an adult with an advanced solid tumor such as melanoma, head and neck, liver or kidney cancer. The rearrangement joins TRBV7-2 to TRBJ2-7; perhaps D is TRBD1 or TRBD2 (6 bases each). The sample here was CD4+ or CD8+ T cells sorted from blood, taken in a trial of the OX40 agonist ivuxolimab. CDR3 sequence (DNA): TGTGCCAGCAGCTCGGGGGCGTTCGGCTACGAGCAGTACTTC. It codes for CASSSGAFGYEQYF.